This TCR beta chain was sequenced for a study of neurological immune-mediated disorders. This clonotype was counted ten times or more. TCRdb re-called the 5' RACE reads through MiXCR, storing one row per CDR3 protein. This table holds around 79,000 distinct CDR3 sequences, about 14% found once. The CDR3 extends over 16 amino acids. The trim removed 3 bases at V and 1 base at J, leaving 8 bases unmatched. Looked up from germline, CDR1 is DFQATT and CDR2 is SNEGSKA (reference sequence). The clonotype comes from a woman between 45 and 65 years old in good health. The specimen sequenced was PBMCs. The chain couples TRBV20-1 to TRBJ2-2, with 7 nucleotides matching TRBD1. CDR3 protein: CSARGFGTVNTGELFF. DNA for the CDR3: TGCAGTGCTAGGGGATTTGGGACAGTGAACACCGGGGAGCTGTTTTTT.